This entry lists 14 T cell receptor beta chains sequenced from one sample in a study of human T cells and chemical hapten exposure. Time point noted: patch test 3, about 24 weeks after DPC sensitization. Treatment specified: therapeutic diphenylcyclopropenone sensitization with weekly scalp DPC. TCRdb re-called the RACE reads through MiXCR, storing one row per CDR3 protein. The sample includes about 190,000 distinct CDR3 sequences, about 25% of them seen just once. The source material was whole blood, sampled in connection with sensitization to the hapten diphenylcyclopropenone (DPC). These receptors were collected from a woman in her thirties or forties with alopecia areata. Some clones in this sample may be carry-over from other donors' samples.

This clonotype was counted only a few times. CDR3: CSGRQETNMNTEAFF. The DNA of the CDR3 is TGCAGCGGAAGACAGGAGACAAACATGAACACTGAAGCTTTCTTT. J is TRBJ1-1 and V is TRBV29-1; a weak D match, TRBD1 (6 bases). The CDR3 runs to 15 residues. V was trimmed by 7 bases and J by 0 bases, leaving 18 bases between them. Germline V gene sequence: CDR1 SQVTM, CDR2 ANQGSEA.

The gene calls are TRBV6-5 and TRBJ1-2; tentatively, D is TRBD1 (5 bases). The V end lost 2 bases, the J end lost 8 bases, and 15 bases lay between the germline ends. The CDR3 loop spans 14 amino acids. Germline V gives CDR1 MNHEY, CDR2 SVGAGI. CDR3 coding DNA: TGTGCCAGCAGTTACGATGGCAGGGAAAGGGGCTACACCTTC. This encodes CASSYDGRERGYTF.

The chain combines TRBV7-6 with TRBJ2-1; a possible D gene is TRBD2 (6 bases). The V end lost 1 base, the J end lost 2 bases, and 12 bases lay between the germline ends. CDR1 SGHVS and CDR2 FNYEAQ come from the germline V gene. CDR3 length: 16 residues. The CDR3 spells CASSLGTTLAYNEQFF. CDR3 coding DNA: TGTGCCAGCAGCTTAGGGACTACCCTTGCCTACAATGAGCAGTTCTTC.

The chain uses TRBV6-5 and TRBJ1-1; 11 bases agree with TRBD1. With 3 bases clipped from V and 1 base from J, the junction kept 4 bases outside the gene matches. CDR3 length: 16 residues. CDR1 MNHEY and CDR2 SVGAGI come from the germline V gene. The chain's CDR3 is CASSYQGTGGNTEAFF. In DNA, the CDR3 is TGTGCCAGCAGTTATCAGGGGACAGGGGGGAACACTGAAGCTTTCTTT.

This clonotype was counted between two and nine times. V is TRBV30 and J is TRBJ2-7, with a possible D match to TRBD2 (6 bases). The CDR3 is 13 residues long. Trimming shortened V by 4 bases and J by 4 bases, and 14 bases separated the two germline ends. From germline, CDR1 is GTSNPN and CDR2 SVGIG (reference sequence). The CDR3 DNA sequence: TGTGCCTGGAATTACGCGGGAAATTACGAGCAGTACTTC. Its protein is CAWNYAGNYEQYF.

This clonotype has more than one count but fewer than ten. The V gene is TRBV20-1, the J gene TRBJ1-5; D not resolved. The V gene's germline CDR1 is DFQATT and CDR2 SNEGSKA (reference sequence). The CDR3 is made up of 19 amino acids. Trimming cost V 3 bases and J 0 bases, with 24 bases left between them. CDR3 amino acids: CSASGATPTTEHSNQPQHF. The CDR3 DNA reads as TGCAGTGCTAGTGGAGCAACACCCACGACTGAGCATAGCAATCAGCCCCAGCATTTT.

Points on this clonotype: This may be a read error: a much more frequent sequence differs by one nucleotide. The chain combines TRBV7-3 with TRBJ2-3; 13 bases match TRBD2. V was pared by 6 bases and J by 5 bases, with 5 bases of the junction left unmatched. Germline CDR1 reads SGHTA; CDR2 reads FQGTGA. CDR3 length: 15 amino acids. The CDR3 here is CASSRLAGGIDTQYF. In DNA, the CDR3 is TGTGCCAGCAGTCGACTAGCGGGAGGTATAGATACGCAGTATTTT.

With respect to this clonotype: Germline and junction disagree at one end, which may indicate a read error. V is TRBV20-1 and J is TRBJ2-7; no definite D call. Looked up from germline, CDR1 is DFQATT and CDR2 is SNEGSKA (reference sequence). This CDR3 is 11 amino acids long. The CDR3 DNA reads as TGCGGTGCCCCCGTTATGTATGAGCAGTACTTC. This translates into CGAPVMYEQYF.

This chain uses TRBV5-1 with TRBJ2-2; TRBD2 is a possible D gene (6 bases). The CDR3 extends over 16 amino acids. The V gene's germline CDR1 is SGHRS and CDR2 YFSETQ. Trimming cost V 0 bases and J 2 bases, with 11 bases left between them. The CDR3 nucleotides read TGCGCCAGCAGCTTGGTTGGCGGGATAAACACCGGGGAGCTGTTTTTT. Translated: CASSLVGGINTGELFF.

The rearrangement links TRBV6-4 to TRBJ2-1, with 7 bases aligning to TRBD1. V dropped 2 bases and J dropped 6; count of bases not matched to a gene: 7. The CDR3 spans 15 residues. Germline CDR1 and CDR2: MRHNA and SNTAGT. The CDR3 spells CASSDTSDRVNEQFF. In DNA, the CDR3 is TGTGCCAGCAGTGACACCTCAGACAGGGTCAATGAGCAGTTCTTC.

This clonotype was counted many times. The chain combines TRBV7-9 with TRBJ1-4; the match to TRBD1 covers 10 bases. The CDR3 sequence is 15 residues long. The J segment lost 7 bases and the V segment lost 5 bases, leaving 7 bases of the junction unmatched. Germline assignment: CDR1 SEHNR and CDR2 FQNEAQ (reference sequence). This chain's CDR3 is CASSVTGTGAEKLFF. As DNA, the CDR3 is TGTGCCAGCAGCGTAACCGGGACAGGGGCTGAAAAACTGTTTTTT.

In this sample, this clonotype turned up a few times. This chain links TRBV5-1 with TRBJ1-1, with D maybe TRBD1 (5 bases). The germline CDR1 and CDR2 sequences are SGHRS and YFSETQ. V lost 0 bases to trimming and J lost 7 bases, with 10 bases between them. This CDR3 has 13 amino acids. As DNA, the CDR3 is TGCGCCAGCAGCTTGGCCGGTAGGGGTGAAGCTTTCTTT. Translated, it gives CASSLAGRGEAFF.

The rearrangement links TRBV6-1 to TRBJ1-5; D is perhaps TRBD1 (5 bases). The ends were cut back, 3 bases at V and 3 bases at J, with 9 bases in the middle. Germline V gene data show CDR1 as MNHNS and CDR2 as SASEGT. The CDR3 sequence is 14 residues long. CDR3 loop: CASSDSGHNQPQHF. The DNA for the CDR3 is TGTGCCAGCAGTGACTCAGGGCACAATCAGCCCCAGCATTTT.

This rearrangement joins TRBV2 to TRBJ2-1; 7 nucleotides agree with TRBD1. The V segment lost 8 bases and the J segment 3 bases; nucleotides outside the gene matches: 4. This CDR3 is 13 amino acids long. CDR1 and CDR2 from the germline V gene are SNHLY and FYNNEI. CDR3 coding DNA: TGTGCCAGCCGGGACAGCTTCTACAATGAGCAGTTCTTC. Protein product: CASRDSFYNEQFF.